This TCR beta chain was identified during a study of Ad26.COV2.S vaccination and SARS-CoV-2 variants. Data came from immunoSEQ multiplex PCR; TCRdb stores just in-frame clones and leaves some out. Of around 340,000 clones in the sample, about 89% were seen once. Treatment in this sample: around 19 received Ad26.COV2.S at low or high dose, single or two shots; about 5 received placebo; per-sample allocation not given. The investigators took samples on day 63 after the first vaccine or placebo injection. V dropped 2 bases and J dropped 2 bases, with 5 bases sitting between them. Germline CDR1 KGHSH, CDR2 LQKENI. This CDR3 is 13 amino acids long.

V and J are TRBV18 and TRBJ2-3; D not resolved. This TCR was sampled from a person aged 18-60 years who received the Ad26.COV2.S COVID-19 vaccine or a placebo. Sequences were derived from peripheral blood, sampled in a trial of Ad26.COV2.S vaccine versus placebo. The CDR3 region has the DNA TGTGCCAGCTCACCAGCCCACACAGATACGCAGTATTTT. It yields the protein CASSPAHTDTQYF.